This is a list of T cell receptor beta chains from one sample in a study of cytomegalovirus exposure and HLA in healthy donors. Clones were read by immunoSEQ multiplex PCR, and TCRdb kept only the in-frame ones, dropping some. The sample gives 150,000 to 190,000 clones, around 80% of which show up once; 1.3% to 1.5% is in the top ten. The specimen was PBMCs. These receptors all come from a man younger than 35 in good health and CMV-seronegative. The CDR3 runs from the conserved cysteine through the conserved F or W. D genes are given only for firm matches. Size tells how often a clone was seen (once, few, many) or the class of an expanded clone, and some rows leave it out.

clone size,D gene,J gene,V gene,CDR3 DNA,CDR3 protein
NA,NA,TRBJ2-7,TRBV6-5,TGTGCCAGCCCTGGCAGGGTCCCCTACGAGCAGTACTTC,CASPGRVPYEQYF
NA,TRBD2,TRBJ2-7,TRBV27,TGTGCCAGCCTACCTAGCGGAAGCTCCTACGAGCAGTACTTC,CASLPSGSSYEQYF
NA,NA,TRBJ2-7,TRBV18,TGTGCCAGCTCACCCGGCGCGGGGACTCCATTCTCCTACGAGCAGTACTTC,CASSPGAGTPFSYEQYF
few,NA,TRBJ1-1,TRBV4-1,TGCGCCAGCAGCCAAGAGAGACAGGATAAGAACACTGAAGCTTTCTTT,CASSQERQDKNTEAFF
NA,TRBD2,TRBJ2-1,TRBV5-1,TGCGCCAGCAGCTTCCGGACTAGCGGGAGAGGCGAGCAGTTCTTC,CASSFRTSGRGEQFF
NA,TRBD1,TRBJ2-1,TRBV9,TGTGCCAGCAGCGTAGGTCCAGGGGGCCTGGAGAATGAGCAGTTCTTC,CASSVGPGGLENEQFF
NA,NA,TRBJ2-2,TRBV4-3,TGCGCCAGCGCCCCGGCGGCGAACACCGGGGAGCTGTTTTTT,CASAPAANTGELFF
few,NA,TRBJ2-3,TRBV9,TGTGCCAGCAGACCCAGCGTAGGTATTACGCAGTATTTT,CASRPSVGITQYF
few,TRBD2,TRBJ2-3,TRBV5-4,TGTGCCAGCCCGGGACTAGCGGGTCCAGATACGCAGTATTTT,CASPGLAGPDTQYF
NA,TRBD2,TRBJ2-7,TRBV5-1,TGCGCCAGCAGCTTGGATACTAGCGGAGTCTACGAGCAGTACTTC,CASSLDTSGVYEQYF
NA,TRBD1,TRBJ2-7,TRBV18,TGTGCCAGCTCACCAACCAGACAGGGGGAAAACGAGCAGTACTTC,CASSPTRQGENEQYF
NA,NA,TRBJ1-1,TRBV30,TGTGCCTGGAGTCCCACTTCTATCACTGAAGCTTTCTTT,CAWSPTSITEAFF
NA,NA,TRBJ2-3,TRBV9,TGTGCCAGCAGCGTCGGCACAGATACGCAGTATTTT,CASSVGTDTQYF
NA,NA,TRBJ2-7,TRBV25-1,TGTGCCAGCAGTGGTGAAGCGAAGACCTACGAGCAGTACTTC,CASSGEAKTYEQYF
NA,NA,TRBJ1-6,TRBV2,TGTGCCGGAAGGCCGGGAGGGCGTGATTCACCCCTCCACTTT,CAGRPGGRDSPLHF
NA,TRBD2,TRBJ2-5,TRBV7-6,TGTGCCAGCAGCTTAGGGGGGGGAGCGGGAGGCCTCCAAGAGACCCAGTACTTC,CASSLGGGAGGLQETQYF
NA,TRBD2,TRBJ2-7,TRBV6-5,TGTGCCAGCAGTTACGGAGCGGGAGGATACGAGCAGTACTTC,CASSYGAGGYEQYF
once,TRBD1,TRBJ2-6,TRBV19,TGTGCCAGTAGTAAAAGGACAGGGGGGTCGGGGGCCAACGTCCTGACTTTC,CASSKRTGGSGANVLTF
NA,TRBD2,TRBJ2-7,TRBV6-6,TGTGCCAGCAGCCCTACTAGCGGGGGAGTCGAGCAGTACTTC,CASSPTSGGVEQYF
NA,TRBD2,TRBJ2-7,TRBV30,TGTGCCTGGAGTCTCCGGGGGGCGGGAGGGACCTACGAGCAGTACTTC,CAWSLRGAGGTYEQYF
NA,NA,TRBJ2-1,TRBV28,TGTGCCAGCAAGCCGAGGGCCTACAATGAGCAGTTCTTC,CASKPRAYNEQFF
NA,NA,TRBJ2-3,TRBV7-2,TGTGCCAGCAGCCGGGACTCCACAGATACGCAGTATTTT,CASSRDSTDTQYF
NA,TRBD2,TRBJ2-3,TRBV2,TGTGCCAGCAGTCTAGCGGGATACACAGATACGCAGTATTTT,CASSLAGYTDTQYF
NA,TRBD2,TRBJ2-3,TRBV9,TGTGCCAGCACACGGGGGAGCGGGAGCGTAGATACGCAGTATTTT,CASTRGSGSVDTQYF
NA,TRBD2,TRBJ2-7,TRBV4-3,TGCGCCAGCAGCCAAGCCCGGGGGGGACCCACCTACGAGCAGTACTTC,CASSQARGGPTYEQYF
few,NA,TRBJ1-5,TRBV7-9,TGTGCCAGCAGCTTATCCGGGATTAATCAGCCCCAGCATTTT,CASSLSGINQPQHF
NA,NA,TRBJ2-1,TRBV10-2,TGCGCCAGCACAAAGTACAGGGAATACAATGAGCAGTTCTTC,CASTKYREYNEQFF
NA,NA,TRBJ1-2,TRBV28,TGTGCCAGCAGTTTAACAGACGGATCCTATGGCTACACCTTC,CASSLTDGSYGYTF
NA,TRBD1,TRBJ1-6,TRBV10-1,TGCGCCACCCCCAACCGGGACAGGGCCACTCCCTATAATTCACCCCTCCACTTT,CATPNRDRATPYNSPLHF
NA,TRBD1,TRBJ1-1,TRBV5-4,TGTGCCAGCAGCTTGCGACAGGGGGGCACTGAAGCTTTCTTT,CASSLRQGGTEAFF
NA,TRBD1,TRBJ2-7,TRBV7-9,TGTGCCAGCAGGCAGGCCGGGACAGGGTTTTACGAGCAGTACTTC,CASRQAGTGFYEQYF
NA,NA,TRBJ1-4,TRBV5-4,TGTGCCAGCAGCGTGAGGGCGCAAACTAATGAAAAACTGTTTTTT,CASSVRAQTNEKLFF
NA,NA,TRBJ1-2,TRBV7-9,TGTGCCAGCAGCTCAGATCCGTCTAACTATGGCTACACCTTC,CASSSDPSNYGYTF
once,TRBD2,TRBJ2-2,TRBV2,TGTGCCAGCAGTCTCAATCTAGCGGGAGAGCTCCCCCGCGGGGAGCTGTTTTTT,CASSLNLAGELPRGELFF
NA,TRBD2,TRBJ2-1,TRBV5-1,TGCGCCAGCAGCGGCAGTGGGCTAGCGGGAGTACTTGATGAGCAGTTCTTC,CASSGSGLAGVLDEQFF
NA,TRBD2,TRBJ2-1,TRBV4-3,TGCGCCAGCAGCCAAGATAGGGCTAGCGGGAGGAATGAGCAGTTCTTC,CASSQDRASGRNEQFF
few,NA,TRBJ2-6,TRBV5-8,TGTGCCAGCAGTCCGACCCCGTCGGGTGCCAACGTCCTGACTTTC,CASSPTPSGANVLTF
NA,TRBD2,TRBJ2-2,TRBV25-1,TGTGCCAGCAGTGGGCGACGACTAGCGGCCGGGGAGCTGTTTTTT,CASSGRRLAAGELFF
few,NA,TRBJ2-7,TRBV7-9,TGTGCCAGCAACTCAGGGGGGCCGGAGCAGTACTTC,CASNSGGPEQYF
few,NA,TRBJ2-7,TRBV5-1,TGCGCCAGCAGCTTGGGTATCGGCAGTGTCTTTGACTACGAGCAGTACTTC,CASSLGIGSVFDYEQYF
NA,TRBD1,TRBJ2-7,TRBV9,TGTGCCAGCATCATCATACACAGGGGTCACGAGCAGTACTTC,CASIIIHRGHEQYF
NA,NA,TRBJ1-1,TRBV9,TGTGCCAGCAGCCCTCTTGAGGTGAACACTGAAGCTTTCTTT,CASSPLEVNTEAFF
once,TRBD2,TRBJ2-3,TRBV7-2,TGTGCCAGCAGCTTAAATGGGAGGGCGGATACGCAGTATTTT,CASSLNGRADTQYF
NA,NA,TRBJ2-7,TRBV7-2,TGTGCCAGCAGCAGCGACCCCAGGGGCGAGCAGTACTTC,CASSSDPRGEQYF
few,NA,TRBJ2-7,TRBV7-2,TGTGCCAGCAGCTATCGCCTGGGGGAGGTCCCGCCCTACGAGCAGTACTTC,CASSYRLGEVPPYEQYF